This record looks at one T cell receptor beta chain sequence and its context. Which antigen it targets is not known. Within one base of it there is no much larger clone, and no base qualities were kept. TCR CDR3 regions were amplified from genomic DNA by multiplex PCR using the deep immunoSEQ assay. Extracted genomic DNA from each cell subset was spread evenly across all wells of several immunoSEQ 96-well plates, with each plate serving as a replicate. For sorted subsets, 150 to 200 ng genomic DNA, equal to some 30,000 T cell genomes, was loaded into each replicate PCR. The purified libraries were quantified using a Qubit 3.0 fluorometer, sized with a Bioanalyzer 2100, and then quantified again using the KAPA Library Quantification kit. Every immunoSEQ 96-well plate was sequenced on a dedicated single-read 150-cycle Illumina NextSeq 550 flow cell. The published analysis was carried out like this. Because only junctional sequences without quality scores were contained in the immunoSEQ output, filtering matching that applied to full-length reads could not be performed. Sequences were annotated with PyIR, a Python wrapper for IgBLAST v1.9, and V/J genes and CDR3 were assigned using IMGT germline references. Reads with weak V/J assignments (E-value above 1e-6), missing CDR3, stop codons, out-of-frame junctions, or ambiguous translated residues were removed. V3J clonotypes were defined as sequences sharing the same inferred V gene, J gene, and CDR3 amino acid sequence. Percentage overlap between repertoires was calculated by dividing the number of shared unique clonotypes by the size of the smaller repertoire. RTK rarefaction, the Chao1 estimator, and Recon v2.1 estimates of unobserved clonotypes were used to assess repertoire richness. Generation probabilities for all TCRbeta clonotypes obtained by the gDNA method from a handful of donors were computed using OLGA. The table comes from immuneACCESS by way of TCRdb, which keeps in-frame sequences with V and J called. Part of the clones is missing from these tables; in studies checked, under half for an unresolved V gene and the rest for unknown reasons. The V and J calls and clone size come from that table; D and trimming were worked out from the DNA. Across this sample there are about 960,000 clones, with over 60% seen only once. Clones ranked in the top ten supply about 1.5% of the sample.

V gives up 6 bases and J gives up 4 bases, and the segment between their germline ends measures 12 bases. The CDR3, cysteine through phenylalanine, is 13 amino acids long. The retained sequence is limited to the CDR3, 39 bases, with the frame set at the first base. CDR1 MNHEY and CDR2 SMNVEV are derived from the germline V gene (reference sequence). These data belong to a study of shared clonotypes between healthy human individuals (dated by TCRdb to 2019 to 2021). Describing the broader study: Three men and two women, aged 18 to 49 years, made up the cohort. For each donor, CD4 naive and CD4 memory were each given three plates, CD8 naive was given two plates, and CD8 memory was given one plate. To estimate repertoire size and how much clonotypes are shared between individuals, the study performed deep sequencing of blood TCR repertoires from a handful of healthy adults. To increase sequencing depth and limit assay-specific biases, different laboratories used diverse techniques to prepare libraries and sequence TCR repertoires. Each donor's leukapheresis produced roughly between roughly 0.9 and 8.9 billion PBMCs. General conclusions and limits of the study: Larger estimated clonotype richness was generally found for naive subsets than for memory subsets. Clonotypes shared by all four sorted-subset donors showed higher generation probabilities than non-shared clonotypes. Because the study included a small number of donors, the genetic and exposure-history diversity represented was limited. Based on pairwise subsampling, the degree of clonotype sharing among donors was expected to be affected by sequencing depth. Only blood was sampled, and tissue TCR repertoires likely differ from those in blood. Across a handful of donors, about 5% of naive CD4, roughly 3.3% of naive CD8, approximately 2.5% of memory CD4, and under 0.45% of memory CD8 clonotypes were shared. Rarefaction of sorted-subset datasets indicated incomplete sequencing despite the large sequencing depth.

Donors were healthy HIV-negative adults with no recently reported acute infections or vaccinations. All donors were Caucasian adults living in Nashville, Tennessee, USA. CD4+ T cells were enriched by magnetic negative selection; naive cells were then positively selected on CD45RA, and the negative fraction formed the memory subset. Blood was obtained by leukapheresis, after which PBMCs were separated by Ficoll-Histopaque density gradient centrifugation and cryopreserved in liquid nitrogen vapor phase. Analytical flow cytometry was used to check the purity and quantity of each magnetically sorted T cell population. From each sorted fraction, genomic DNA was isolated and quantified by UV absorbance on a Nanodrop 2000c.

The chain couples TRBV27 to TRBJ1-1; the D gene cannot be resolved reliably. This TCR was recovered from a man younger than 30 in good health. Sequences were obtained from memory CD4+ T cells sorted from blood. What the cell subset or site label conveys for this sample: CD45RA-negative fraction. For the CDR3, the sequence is CASSGRFGTEAFF. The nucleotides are TGTGCCAGCAGCGGACGGTTCGGCACTGAAGCTTTCTTT.